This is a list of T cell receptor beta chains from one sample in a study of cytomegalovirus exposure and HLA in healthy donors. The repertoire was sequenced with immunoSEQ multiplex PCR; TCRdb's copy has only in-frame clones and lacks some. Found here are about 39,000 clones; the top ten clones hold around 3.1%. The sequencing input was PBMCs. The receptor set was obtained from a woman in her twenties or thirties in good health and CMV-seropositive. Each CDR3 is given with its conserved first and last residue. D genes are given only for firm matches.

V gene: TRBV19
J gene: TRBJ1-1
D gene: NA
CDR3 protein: CASSIEWRVPEAFF
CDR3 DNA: TGTGCCAGTAGTATAGAGTGGAGGGTCCCTGAAGCTTTCTTT

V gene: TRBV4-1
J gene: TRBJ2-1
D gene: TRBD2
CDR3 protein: CASSQDRTSGASVF
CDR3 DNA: TGCGCCAGCAGCCAAGATAGGACTAGCGGCGCTTCGGTCTTC

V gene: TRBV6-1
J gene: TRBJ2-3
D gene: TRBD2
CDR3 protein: CASSEALAGGPDTQYF
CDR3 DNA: TGTGCCAGCAGTGAAGCGCTAGCGGGGGGGCCAGATACGCAGTATTTT

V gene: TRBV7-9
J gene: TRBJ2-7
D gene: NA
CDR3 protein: CASSLGGDEQYF
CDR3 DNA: TGTGCCAGCAGCTTAGGGGGCGACGAGCAGTACTTC

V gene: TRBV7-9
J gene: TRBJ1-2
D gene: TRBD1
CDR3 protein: CASSSTGGDYGYTF
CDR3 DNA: TGTGCCAGCAGCTCTACAGGGGGCGACTATGGCTACACCTTC

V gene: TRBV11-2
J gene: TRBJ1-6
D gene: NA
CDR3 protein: CASSFKRENSPLHF
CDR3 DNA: TGTGCCAGCAGCTTTAAAAGGGAGAATTCACCCCTCCACTTT

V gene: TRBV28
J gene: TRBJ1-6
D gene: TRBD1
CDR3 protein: CASSRGQGNSPLHF
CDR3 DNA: TGTGCCAGCAGTCGGGGACAGGGAAATTCACCCCTCCACTTT

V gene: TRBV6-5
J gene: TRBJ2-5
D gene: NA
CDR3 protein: CASSYSEGARETQYF
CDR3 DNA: TGTGCCAGCAGTTACTCGGAGGGGGCGCGGGAGACCCAGTACTTC

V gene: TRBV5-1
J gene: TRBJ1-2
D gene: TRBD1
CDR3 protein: CASSSNGQGLGYTF
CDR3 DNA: TGCGCCAGCAGCTCTAACGGACAGGGTCTTGGCTACACCTTC

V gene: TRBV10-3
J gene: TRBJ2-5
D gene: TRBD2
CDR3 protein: CAISGTSGEAQETQYF
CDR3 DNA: TGTGCCATCAGTGGTACTAGCGGTGAGGCCCAAGAGACCCAGTACTTC

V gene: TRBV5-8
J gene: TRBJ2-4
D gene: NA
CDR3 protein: CASSLVGGRLAKNIQYF
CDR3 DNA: TGTGCCAGCAGCTTGGTAGGCGGCAGACTAGCCAAAAACATTCAGTACTTC

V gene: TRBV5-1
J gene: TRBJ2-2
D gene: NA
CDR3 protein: CASSGNRDAGELFF
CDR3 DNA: TGCGCCAGCAGCGGGAACAGGGACGCCGGGGAGCTGTTTTTT

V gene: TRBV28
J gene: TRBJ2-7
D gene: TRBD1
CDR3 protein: CASSLSRQGPYEQYF
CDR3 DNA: TGTGCCAGCAGTTTATCCAGACAGGGCCCCTACGAGCAGTACTTC

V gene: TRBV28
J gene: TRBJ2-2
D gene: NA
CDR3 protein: CASSLRQNTGELFF
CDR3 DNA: TGTGCCAGCAGCCTCAGACAGAACACCGGGGAGCTGTTTTTT

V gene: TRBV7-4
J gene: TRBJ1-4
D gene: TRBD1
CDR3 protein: CASSAGQGLTNEKLFF
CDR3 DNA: TGTGCCAGCAGCGCCGGACAGGGACTAACTAATGAAAAACTGTTTTTT

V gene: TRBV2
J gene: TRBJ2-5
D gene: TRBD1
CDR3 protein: CAVRDRAQETQYF
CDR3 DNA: TGTGCCGTCCGGGACAGGGCACAAGAGACCCAGTACTTC

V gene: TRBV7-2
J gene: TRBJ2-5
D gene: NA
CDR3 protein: CASSFKLGSSETQYF
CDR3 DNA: TGTGCCAGCAGCTTTAAATTGGGCAGTTCGGAGACCCAGTACTTC

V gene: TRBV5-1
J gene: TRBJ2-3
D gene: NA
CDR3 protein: CASSFSGDRTDTQYF
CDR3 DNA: TGCGCCAGCAGCTTTTCAGGGGACCGCACAGATACGCAGTATTTT

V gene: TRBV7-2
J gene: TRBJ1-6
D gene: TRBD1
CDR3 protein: CASSLQTGGNASPLHF
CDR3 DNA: TGTGCCAGCAGCCTTCAGACAGGGGGAAACGCTTCCCCCCTCCACTTT

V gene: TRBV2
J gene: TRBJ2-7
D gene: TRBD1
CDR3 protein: CASTGTGAYEQYF
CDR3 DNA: TGTGCCAGCACCGGGACAGGGGCCTACGAGCAGTACTTC

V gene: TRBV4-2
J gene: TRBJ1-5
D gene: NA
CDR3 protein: CASSQDMTVYQPQHF
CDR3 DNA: TGTGCCAGCAGCCAAGATATGACAGTTTACCAGCCCCAGCATTTT

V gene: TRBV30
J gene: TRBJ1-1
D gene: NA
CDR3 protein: CAWKAEVPEAFF
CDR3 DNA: TGTGCCTGGAAAGCGGAAGTCCCTGAAGCTTTCTTT

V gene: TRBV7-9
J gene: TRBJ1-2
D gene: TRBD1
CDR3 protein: CASSPRDRGGYTF
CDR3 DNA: TGTGCCAGCAGCCCCCGGGACAGGGGCGGCTACACCTTC

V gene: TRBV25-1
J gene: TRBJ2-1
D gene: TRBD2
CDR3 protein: CASSGSSGGALDEQFF
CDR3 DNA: TGTGCCAGCAGCGGCTCAAGCGGGGGGGCCCTCGATGAGCAGTTCTTC

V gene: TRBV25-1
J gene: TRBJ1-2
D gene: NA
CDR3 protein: CASSGVGELGARGYTF
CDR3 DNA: TGTGCCAGCAGTGGGGTCGGCGAATTAGGGGCGAGGGGCTACACCTTC

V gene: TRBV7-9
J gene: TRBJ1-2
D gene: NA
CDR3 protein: CASSLGTPTNYGYTF
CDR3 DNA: TGTGCCAGCAGCCTAGGGACACCTACTAACTATGGCTACACCTTC

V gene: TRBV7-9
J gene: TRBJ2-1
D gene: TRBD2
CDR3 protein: CASSVLAGDNEQFF
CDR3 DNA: TGTGCCAGCAGCGTCCTAGCGGGGGACAATGAGCAGTTCTTC

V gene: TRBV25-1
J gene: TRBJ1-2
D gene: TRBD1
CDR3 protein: CASSALQGAGYTF
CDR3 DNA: TGTGCCAGCAGTGCATTACAGGGGGCGGGCTACACCTTC

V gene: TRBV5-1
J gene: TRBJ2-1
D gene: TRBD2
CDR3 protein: CASSWGRTSGGDEQFF
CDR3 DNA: TGCGCCAGCAGCTGGGGACGGACTAGCGGGGGCGATGAGCAGTTCTTC

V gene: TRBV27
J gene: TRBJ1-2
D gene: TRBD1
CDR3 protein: CASSRTGYYGYTF
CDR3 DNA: TGTGCCAGCAGCAGGACAGGGTACTATGGCTACACCTTC

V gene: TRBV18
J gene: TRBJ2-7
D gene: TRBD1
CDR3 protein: CASSPRAGGYYEQYF
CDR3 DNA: TGTGCCAGCTCACCAAGGGCAGGGGGCTACTACGAGCAGTACTTC

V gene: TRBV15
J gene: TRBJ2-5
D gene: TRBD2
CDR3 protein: CATSMGLGGGLETQYF
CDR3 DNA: TGTGCCACCAGCATGGGACTTGGCGGGGGGTTGGAGACCCAGTACTTC

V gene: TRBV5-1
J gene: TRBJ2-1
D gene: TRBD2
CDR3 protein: CASRTRLAGGGEQFF
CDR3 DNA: TGCGCCAGCAGGACCAGACTAGCGGGGGGGGGTGAGCAGTTCTTC

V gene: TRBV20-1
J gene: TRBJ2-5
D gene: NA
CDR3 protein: CSRGRETQYF
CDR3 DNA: TGCAGTCGGGGGAGAGAGACCCAGTACTTC

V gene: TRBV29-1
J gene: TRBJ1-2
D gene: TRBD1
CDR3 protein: CSVAGQGGYTF
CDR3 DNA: TGCAGCGTTGCCGGACAGGGTGGCTACACCTTC

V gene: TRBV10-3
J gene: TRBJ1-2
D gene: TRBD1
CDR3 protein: CAISSVTGENYGYTF
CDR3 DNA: TGTGCCATCAGTTCCGTGACAGGGGAAAACTATGGCTACACCTTC

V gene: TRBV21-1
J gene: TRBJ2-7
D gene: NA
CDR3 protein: CASSYRGPYEQYF
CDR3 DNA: TGTGCCAGCAGCTACAGGGGACCCTACGAGCAGTACTTC

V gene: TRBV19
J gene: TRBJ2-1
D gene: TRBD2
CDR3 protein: CASSRTSGSYNEQFF
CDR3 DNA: TGTGCCAGTAGTAGAACTAGCGGTTCCTACAATGAGCAGTTCTTC

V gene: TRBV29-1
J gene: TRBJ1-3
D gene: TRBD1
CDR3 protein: CRDPGQAYLHSGNTIYF
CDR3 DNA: TGCAGAGATCCGGGACAGGCATACCTTCACTCTGGAAACACCATATATTTT

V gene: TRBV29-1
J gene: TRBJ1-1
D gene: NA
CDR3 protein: CSVEGLQGITEAFF
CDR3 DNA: TGCAGCGTTGAAGGATTGCAGGGGATCACTGAAGCTTTCTTT

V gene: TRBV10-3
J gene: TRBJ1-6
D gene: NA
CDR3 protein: CAISEGDNSPLHF
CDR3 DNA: TGTGCCATCAGTGAGGGAGATAATTCACCCCTCCACTTT

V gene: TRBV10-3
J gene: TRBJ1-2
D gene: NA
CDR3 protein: CAISGVSGTVF
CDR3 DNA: TGTGCCATCAGTGGAGTTTCGGGAACCGTGTTC

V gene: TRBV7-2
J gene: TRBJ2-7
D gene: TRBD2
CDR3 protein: CASSYELAPYEQYF
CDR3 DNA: TGTGCCAGCAGTTACGAACTAGCGCCCTACGAGCAGTACTTC

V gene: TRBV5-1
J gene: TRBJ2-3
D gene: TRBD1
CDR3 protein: CASNLDRVGTDTQYF
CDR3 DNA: TGCGCCAGCAACCTGGACAGGGTTGGCACAGATACGCAGTATTTT

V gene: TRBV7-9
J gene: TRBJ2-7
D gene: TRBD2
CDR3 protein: CASSPRLAETYEQYF
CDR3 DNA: TGTGCCAGCAGCCCGCGACTAGCGGAGACCTACGAGCAGTACTTC

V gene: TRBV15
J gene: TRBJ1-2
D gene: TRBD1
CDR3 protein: CATSGRGDSPPGGYTF
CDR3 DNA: TGTGCCACCAGCGGACGAGGGGACAGCCCTCCTGGTGGCTACACCTTC

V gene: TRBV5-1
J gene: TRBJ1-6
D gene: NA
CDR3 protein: CASSLGPSGTINSPLHF
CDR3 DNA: TGCGCCAGCAGCTTGGGGCCCTCCGGGACTATTAATTCACCCCTCCACTTT

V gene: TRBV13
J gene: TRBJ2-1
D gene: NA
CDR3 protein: CASSLRDNEQFF
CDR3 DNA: TGTGCCAGCAGCCTCAGGGACAATGAGCAGTTCTTC

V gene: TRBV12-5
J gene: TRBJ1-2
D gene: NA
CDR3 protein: CASGFGVAYGYTF
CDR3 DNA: TGTGCTAGTGGTTTCGGGGTCGCCTATGGCTACACCTTC

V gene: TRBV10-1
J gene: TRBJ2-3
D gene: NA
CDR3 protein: CASSESRGDTQYF
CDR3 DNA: TGCGCCAGCAGTGAGTCCCGGGGTGATACGCAGTATTTT

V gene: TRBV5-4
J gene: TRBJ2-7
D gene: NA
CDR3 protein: CASIQGSEQYF
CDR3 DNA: TGTGCCAGCATCCAGGGGTCCGAGCAGTACTTC

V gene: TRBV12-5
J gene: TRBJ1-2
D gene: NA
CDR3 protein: CASGLGTSKPNYGYTF
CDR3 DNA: TGTGCTAGTGGTTTGGGGACATCTAAACCCAACTATGGCTACACCTTC

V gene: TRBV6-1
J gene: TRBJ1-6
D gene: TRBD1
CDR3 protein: CASSEKTGGGSPLHF
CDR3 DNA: TGTGCCAGCAGTGAAAAAACAGGGGGCGGCTCACCCCTCCACTTT

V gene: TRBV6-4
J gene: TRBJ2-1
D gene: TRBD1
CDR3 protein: CASSDSAGGYNEQFF
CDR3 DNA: TGTGCCAGCAGTGACTCCGCAGGGGGCTACAATGAGCAGTTCTTC

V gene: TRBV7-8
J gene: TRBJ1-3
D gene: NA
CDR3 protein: CASRAGYRSGQKNTIYF
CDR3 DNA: TGTGCCAGCAGGGCGGGATACAGGTCGGGGCAGAAAAACACCATATATTTT

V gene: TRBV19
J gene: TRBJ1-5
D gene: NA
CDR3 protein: CASSIFSTGDQPQHF
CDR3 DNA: TGTGCCAGTAGTATTTTTAGCACCGGGGATCAGCCCCAGCATTTT

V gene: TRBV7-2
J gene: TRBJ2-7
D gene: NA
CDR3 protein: CASSTLGGSSYEQYF
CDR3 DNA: TGTGCCAGCAGTACCCTCGGGGGTAGCTCCTACGAGCAGTACTTC

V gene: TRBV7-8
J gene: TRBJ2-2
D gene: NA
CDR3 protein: CASARGEGLGTGELFF
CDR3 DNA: TGTGCCAGCGCCCGGGGTGAGGGCCTGGGGACCGGGGAGCTGTTTTTT

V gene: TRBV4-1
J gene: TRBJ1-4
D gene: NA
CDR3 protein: CASSQSADPSEKLFF
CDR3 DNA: TGCGCCAGCAGCCAAAGTGCCGATCCGAGTGAAAAACTGTTTTTT